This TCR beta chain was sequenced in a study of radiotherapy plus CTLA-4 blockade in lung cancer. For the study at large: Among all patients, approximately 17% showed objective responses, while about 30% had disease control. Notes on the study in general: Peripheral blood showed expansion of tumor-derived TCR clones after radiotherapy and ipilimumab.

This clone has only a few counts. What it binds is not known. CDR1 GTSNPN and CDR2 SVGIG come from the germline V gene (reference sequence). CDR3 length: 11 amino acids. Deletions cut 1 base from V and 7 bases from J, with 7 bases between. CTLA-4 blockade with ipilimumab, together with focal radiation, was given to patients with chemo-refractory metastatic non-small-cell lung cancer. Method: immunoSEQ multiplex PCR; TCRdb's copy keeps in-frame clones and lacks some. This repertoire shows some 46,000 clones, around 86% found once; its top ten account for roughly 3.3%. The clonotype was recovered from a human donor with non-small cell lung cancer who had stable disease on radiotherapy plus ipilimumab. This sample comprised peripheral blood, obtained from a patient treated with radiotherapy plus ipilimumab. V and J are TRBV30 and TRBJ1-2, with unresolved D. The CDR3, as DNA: TGTGCCTGGAGTGCTTACATTGGCTACACCTTC. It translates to CAWSAYIGYTF.